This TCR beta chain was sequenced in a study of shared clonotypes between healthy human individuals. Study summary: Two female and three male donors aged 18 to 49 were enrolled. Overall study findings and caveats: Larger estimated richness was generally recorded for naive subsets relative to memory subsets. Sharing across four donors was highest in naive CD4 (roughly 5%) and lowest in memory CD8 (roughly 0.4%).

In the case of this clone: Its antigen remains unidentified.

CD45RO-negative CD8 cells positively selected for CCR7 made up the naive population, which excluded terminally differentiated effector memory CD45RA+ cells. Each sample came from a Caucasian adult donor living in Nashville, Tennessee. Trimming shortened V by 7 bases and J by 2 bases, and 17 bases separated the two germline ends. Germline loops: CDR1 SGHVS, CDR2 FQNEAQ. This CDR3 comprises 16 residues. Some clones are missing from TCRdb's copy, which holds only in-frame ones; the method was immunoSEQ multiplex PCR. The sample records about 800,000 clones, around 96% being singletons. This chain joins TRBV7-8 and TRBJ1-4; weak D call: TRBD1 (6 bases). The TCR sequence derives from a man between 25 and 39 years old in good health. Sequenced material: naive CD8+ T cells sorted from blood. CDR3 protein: CASTTGRGRTNEKLFF. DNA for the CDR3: TGTGCCAGCACCACCGGCCGGGGGCGCACTAATGAAAAACTGTTTTTT.